This T cell receptor beta chain comes out of a study of cytomegalovirus exposure and HLA in healthy donors. About the study: Clustering assigned 81% of the roughly 380 genotyped donors to the Caucasian-associated ancestry cluster.

Study-wide points: A later analysis linked 15,000 to 20,000 TCR beta sequences to HLA alleles at 0.05 false discovery rate.

With respect to this clone: Its matching antigen is unknown.

Germline V lookup: CDR1 SGHRS, CDR2 YFSETQ. V was pared by 3 bases and J by 3 bases, with 12 bases between. CDR3 length: 14 amino acids. 60 Vbeta and 13 Jbeta primers were used in PCR. TCRdb's table, derived via immunoSEQ multiplex PCR, lists solely in-frame clones and lacks some. In the table there are about 140,000 clones, about three quarters of which are singletons. Material: PBMCs. The receptor was isolated from a man in his forties or fifties in good health and CMV-seronegative. This chain links TRBV5-1 with TRBJ2-5, with D possibly matching TRBD1 (6 bases). This CDR3 is CASSSDSLEETQYF. The CDR3 DNA is TGCGCCAGCAGCTCGGACAGCTTAGAAGAGACCCAGTACTTC.